This record covers a single T cell receptor beta chain. Germline V gene data show CDR1 as WNHNN and CDR2 as SYGVQD (reference sequence). V was cut by 0 bases and J by 4 bases, with 4 bases left in between. The CDR3 is 12 amino acids. Only in-frame clones appear in the TCRdb table, and some are missing; sequencing was by immunoSEQ multiplex PCR. In the table there are about 250,000 clones, about four fifths of which are singletons. This record comes from a study of control samples from healthy donors and cancer patients. This clonotype was sampled from a woman aged 55-69 years with lung cancer. The rearrangement links TRBV10-1 to TRBJ2-7; D is unresolved. The specimen was PBMCs. CDR3 residues: CASSESNYEQYF. The CDR3, as DNA: TGCGCCAGCAGTGAGTCGAATTACGAGCAGTACTTC.